This entry is about one TCR beta chain. This clonotype was counted ten times or more. Its antigen is currently not known. No base qualities exist here, and no much larger clone lies one base off it. V sheds 3 bases and J sheds 1 base, leaving 20 bases between their ends. Measured from the cysteine to the phenylalanine, the CDR3 is 18 residues long. Only the CDR3 part of the read is kept: 54 bases, read in frame from the first base. CDR1 and CDR2 are read off the germline V gene as MNHNS and SASEGT. This sample is part of a study of breast tumors, draining lymph nodes, adjacent tissues (dated by TCRdb to 2015 to 2016). Regarding the complete study: TCR beta repertoires were compared across tumor, adjacent nontumor tissue and axillary lymph nodes obtained from breast cancer patients. The study was designed to assess the relationships and possible T-cell exchange between tumor, surrounding tissue and draining lymph node repertoires in human breast cancer.

The instrument was an Illumina HiSeq 2000. TCR beta chain libraries were generated through multiplex PCR amplification. High-throughput sequencing was used to analyze the amplified TCR beta chain products. TCRdb passed the public sequencing reads through fastp at Q25 and MiXCR, retaining productive beta sequences. Every CDR3 protein is listed once, alongside the most common genes and DNA of its rows. This sample is represented by under 150,000 distinct CDR3 sequences; 21% of them were singletons. The ten most abundant clones make up roughly 2% of the sample. The paper as a whole reports these results and caveats: Tumor T-cell repertoires showed less diversity than lymph node repertoires and more diversity than nontumor tissue repertoires, and tumor T-cell repertoires showed preferential V and J gene usage. The data were considered consistent with most tumor T cells being derived from the lymph node and subsequently expanding within tumor tissue. In luminal-like breast cancer, tumor and nontumor tissue repertoires resembled each other significantly more than in basal-like breast cancer. Rather than being directly demonstrated, the conclusion that tumor T cells originate in lymph nodes was presented as consistent with a hypothesis.

Lymph node samples were obtained from the axillary draining lymph nodes of breast cancer patients. Sequenced sample: axillary lymph node tissue. The rearranged chain carries TRBV6-1 and TRBJ2-3; 7 matching bases give a weak D call of TRBD1. This TCR was recovered from a female donor with breast cancer. Some clones in this sample may be carry-over from other donors' samples. The CDR3 region reads CASSERQGGFMGTDTQYF. The DNA sequence follows: TGTGCCAGCAGTGAGAGGCAGGGGGGTTTCATGGGCACAGATACGCAGTATTTT.